Each of the 7 T cell receptor beta chains below was sequenced from the same sample in a study of T cells in Graves' hyperthyroidism and ophthalmopathy. The investigators amplified TCR beta CDR3 regions from RNA transcripts. During a first-round RT-PCR of the TCR CDR3, the HTBI primer set was used. TCRdb called the multiplex PCR reads again in MiXCR, with one record for every CDR3 protein. In the table there are 500,000 to 600,000 distinct CDR3 sequences, approximately 48% of which are singletons. The sequencing sample was made of peripheral blood or thyroid tissue (not recorded which). The receptors were sampled from an adult woman with Graves' disease, either hyperthyroidism or ophthalmopathy (not recorded which).

This clonotype appeared many times. The CDR3 DNA reads as TGCGCCAGCAGCTCGACGGGACAGGGCTCAGAAGGCTACACCTTC. It translates to CASSSTGQGSEGYTF. This chain uses TRBV5-1 with TRBJ1-2, with 9 nucleotides matching TRBD1. Germline V gene data show CDR1 as SGHRS and CDR2 as YFSETQ. V lost 3 bases, J lost 8 bases, and 11 bases stayed unmatched. CDR3 size: 15 residues.

This clonotype was seen repeatedly, ten times or more. V gene TRBV5-1 combines with J gene TRBJ2-6; D unresolved. This CDR3 comprises 15 residues. V dropped 2 bases and J dropped 4 bases, with 10 bases sitting between them. Germline CDR1 SGHRS, CDR2 YFSETQ. The CDR3 sequence: CASSFGVPGANVLTF. CDR3 sequence (DNA): TGCGCCAGCAGCTTTGGCGTTCCCGGGGCCAACGTCCTGACTTTC.

This clonotype was seen once. A read error is likely, as this CDR3 ends without the conserved phenylalanine or tryptophan. The DNA is left out, because the CDR3 cannot be placed on it with certainty; the CDR3 is given as TCRdb lists it. CDR3 amino acids: CASSLGQA. The rearrangement joins TRBV7-9 to TRBJ2-5; the table's D call TRBD1 went unverified against the DNA. CDR1 and CDR2 (germline): SEHNR, FQNEAQ (reference sequence). Counting both end residues, the CDR3 totals 8 amino acids.

This clonotype was detected many times. V and J are TRBV5-1 and TRBJ2-2; TRBD1 matches at 10 bases. The germline gives CDR1 SGHRS, CDR2 YFSETQ. The junction had 3 bases not matched to a gene; V was cut back by 7 bases and J by 3 bases. The CDR3 has 14 amino acids. The CDR3 region is CASSGTGDTGELFF. The CDR3 DNA reads TGCGCCAGCTCCGGGACAGGGGACACCGGGGAGCTGTTTTTT.

The V and J genes are TRBV12-3 or TRBV12-4 and TRBJ1-1; D perhaps matches TRBD1 (5 bases). Deletions cut 7 bases from V and 10 bases from J, with 13 bases between. This CDR3 has 11 residues. The CDR3 DNA reads as TGTGCCAGCACCTTGGGGCAAGGAGCTTTCTTT. Translation gives CASTLGQGAFF.

CDR3 bases: TGTGCCAGCAGTTACGTGGCGGGTCGCACTGAAGCTTTCTTT. As protein: CASSYVAGRTEAFF. The chain uses TRBV6-5 and TRBJ1-1; D not certain. Trimming removed 2 bases at V and 4 bases at J, with 11 bases between. The CDR3 spans 14 residues. The germline gives CDR1 MNHEY, CDR2 SVGAGI.

The chain combines TRBV7-8 with TRBJ2-7; D is perhaps TRBD2 (6 bases). Trimming took 1 base from V and 4 from J, leaving 17 bases between them. The V gene's germline CDR1 is SGHVS and CDR2 FQNEAQ. There are 16 residues in the CDR3. Written as DNA, the CDR3 is TGTGCCAGCAGCTTAGGAGTCCGGGGGAATGGATACGAGCAGTACTTC. It encodes CASSLGVRGNGYEQYF. Drawing the rest from reference TRBV7-8 and TRBJ2-7, the complete variable domain is GAGVSQSPRYKVAKRGQDVALRCDPISGHVSLFWYQQALGQGPEFLTYFQNEAQLDKSGLPSDRFFAERPEGSVSTLKIQRTQQEDSAVYLCASSLGVRGNGYEQYFGPGTRLTVT.